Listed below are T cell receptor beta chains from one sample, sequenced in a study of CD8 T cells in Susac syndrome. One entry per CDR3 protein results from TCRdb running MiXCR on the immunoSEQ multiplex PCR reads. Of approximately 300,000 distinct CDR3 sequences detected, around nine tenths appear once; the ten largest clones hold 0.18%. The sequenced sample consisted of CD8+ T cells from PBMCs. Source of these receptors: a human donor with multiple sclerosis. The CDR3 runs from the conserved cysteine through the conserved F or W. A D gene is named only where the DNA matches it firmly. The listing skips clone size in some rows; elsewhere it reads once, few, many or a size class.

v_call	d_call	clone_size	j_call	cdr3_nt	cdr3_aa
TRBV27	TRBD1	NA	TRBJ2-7	TGTGCCAGCACCGACCGGGACAGAACCTACGAGCAGTACTTC	CASTDRDRTYEQYF
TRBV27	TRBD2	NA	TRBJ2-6	TGTGCCAGCAGTTTGGGGGGGTTACCTGGGGCCAACGTCCTGACTTTC	CASSLGGLPGANVLTF
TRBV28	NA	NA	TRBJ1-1	TGTGCCAGCATAAAGGTCGCATTGAACACTGAAGCTTTCTTT	CASIKVALNTEAFF
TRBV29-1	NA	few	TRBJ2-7	TGCAGCACCCGGGACTTTGGGGAATACGAGCAGTACTTC	CSTRDFGEYEQYF
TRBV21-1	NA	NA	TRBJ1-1	TGTGCCAGCAGCATTCGGACAGAGACGAACACTGAAGCTTTCTTT	CASSIRTETNTEAFF
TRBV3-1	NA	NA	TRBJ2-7	TGTGCCAGCAGCCCTCGGGGCGCCCGCTCCTACGAGCAGTACTTC	CASSPRGARSYEQYF
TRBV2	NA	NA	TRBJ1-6	TGTGCCAGCAGTGCCTTGGTGGGGGAAAATTCACCCCTCCACTTT	CASSALVGENSPLHF
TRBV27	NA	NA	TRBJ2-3	TGTGCCAGCAGTTTATCCCCCCTAACAGATACGCAGTATTTT	CASSLSPLTDTQYF
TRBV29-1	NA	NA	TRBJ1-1	TGCAGCGTTCGAAATCTGCGGGGGGGGACTGAAGCTTTCTTT	CSVRNLRGGTEAFF
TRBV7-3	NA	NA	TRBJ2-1	TGTGCCAGCAGCACCCTCGGGAGCAATGAGCAGTTCTTC	CASSTLGSNEQFF
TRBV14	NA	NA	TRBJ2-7	TGTGCCAGCAGTCGGATGGAACAGAACTACGAGCAGTACTTC	CASSRMEQNYEQYF
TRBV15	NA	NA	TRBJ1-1	TGTGCCACCAGCAGAGATCGGCCCAGGGTCCCGAACACTGAAGCTTTCTTT	CATSRDRPRVPNTEAFF
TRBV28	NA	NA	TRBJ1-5	TGTGCCAGCAGTTCGCCCTCTGACAACAGGGATATGGGCAATCAGCCCCAGCATTTT	CASSSPSDNRDMGNQPQHF
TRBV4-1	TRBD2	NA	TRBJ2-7	TGCGCCAGCAGACTCCTACTAGCGGGGCCCTACGAGCAGTACTTC	CASRLLLAGPYEQYF
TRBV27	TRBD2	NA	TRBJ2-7	TGTGCCAGCAGTCCGTGGGGGGGATCGGGCGAGCAGTACTTC	CASSPWGGSGEQYF
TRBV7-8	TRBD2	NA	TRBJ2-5	TGTGCCAGCACCATACTAGCGGGGGGGCCAGAGACCCAGTACTTC	CASTILAGGPETQYF
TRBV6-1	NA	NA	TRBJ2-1	TGTGCCAGCAGTCCCTGGGGGGCGGGAGACTCCTACAATGAGCAGTTCTTC	CASSPWGAGDSYNEQFF
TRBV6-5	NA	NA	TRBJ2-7	TGTGCCAGCAGTTATGCCCAGGGGGACTTCTCCTACGAGCAGTACTTC	CASSYAQGDFSYEQYF
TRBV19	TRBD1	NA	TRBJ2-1	TGTGCCAGCCAGACAGGGTCCTACAATGAGCAGTTCTTC	CASQTGSYNEQFF
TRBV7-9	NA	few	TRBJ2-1	TGTGCCAGCAGCGGGGGGGCGCTCAATGAGCAGTTCTTC	CASSGGALNEQFF
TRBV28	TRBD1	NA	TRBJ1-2	TGTGCCAGCAGTTTGGGACAGCGGCCTGGCTACACCTTC	CASSLGQRPGYTF
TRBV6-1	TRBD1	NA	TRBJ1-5	TGTGCCAGCAGGGCCTACAGGGGGCAAGGCAATCAGCCCCAGCATTTT	CASRAYRGQGNQPQHF
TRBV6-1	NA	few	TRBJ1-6	TGTGCCAGCAGTGAAGAGGTACCCCTCCACTTT	CASSEEVPLHF
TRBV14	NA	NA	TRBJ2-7	TGTGCCAGCAGCCAAGTCGGTTTGGGGGTATGGGACTACGAGCAGTACTTC	CASSQVGLGVWDYEQYF
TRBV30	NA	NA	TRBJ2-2	TGTGCCTGGTACGGGAACACCGGGGAGCTGTTTTTT	CAWYGNTGELFF
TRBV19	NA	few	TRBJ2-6	TGTGCCACTAGGGCTGGGGCCAACGTCCTGACTTTC	CATRAGANVLTF
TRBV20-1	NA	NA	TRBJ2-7	TGCAGTGCACGAAACGAGGGCTACGAGCAGTACTTC	CSARNEGYEQYF
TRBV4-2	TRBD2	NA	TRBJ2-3	TGTGCCAGCAGCCAAGATTTAGCGGGGGGCACAGATACGCAGTATTTT	CASSQDLAGGTDTQYF
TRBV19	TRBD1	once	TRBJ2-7	TGTGCCAGCTCCGCGGGACAGGGTTGGTACGAGCAGTACTTC	CASSAGQGWYEQYF
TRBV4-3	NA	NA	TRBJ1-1	TGCGCCAGCAGCCAAGATAAGGGGACTGAAGCTTTCTTT	CASSQDKGTEAFF
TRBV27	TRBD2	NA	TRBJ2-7	TGTGCCAGCAGTTTATCGGGACTAGCGGGAGTTTACGAGCAGTACTTC	CASSLSGLAGVYEQYF
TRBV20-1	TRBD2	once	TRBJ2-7	TGCAGTGCGGCGACTAGCGGAGCCTACGAGCAGTACTTC	CSAATSGAYEQYF
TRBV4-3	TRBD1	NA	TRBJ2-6	TGCGCCAGCAGCCAAGACGTGATCCAGGGGGAAGCCAACGTCCTGACTTTC	CASSQDVIQGEANVLTF
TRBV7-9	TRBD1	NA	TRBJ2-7	TGTGCCAGCATCGATCGGACAGGGTGGGGAGACGAGCAGTACTTC	CASIDRTGWGDEQYF
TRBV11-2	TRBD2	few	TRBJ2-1	TGTGCCAGCAGCTTAATGCCTAGCGGGAGTGGGGCGGTGCAGTTCTTC	CASSLMPSGSGAVQFF
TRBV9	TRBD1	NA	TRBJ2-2	TGTGCCAGCAGCGTAGTTTTAGGGGGCGTTTGGGACACCGGGGAGCTGTTTTTT	CASSVVLGGVWDTGELFF
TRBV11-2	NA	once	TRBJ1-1	TGTGCCAGCAGCTTTAGACCCGGACAGCATCCATTCATCAATGCCCTGAACACTGAAGCTTTCTTT	CASSFRPGQHPFINALNTEAFF
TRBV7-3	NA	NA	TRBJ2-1	TGTGCCAGCAGCCCCATCCCAGACAGGAGCAATGAGCAGTTCTTC	CASSPIPDRSNEQFF
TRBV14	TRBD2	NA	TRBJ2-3	TGTGCCAGCAGTCGCCGCCTAGCGGGAATCACAGATACGCAGTATTTT	CASSRRLAGITDTQYF
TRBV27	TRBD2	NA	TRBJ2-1	TGTGCCAGCAGTTTCACTAGCGGTTTAGAGGTCTATGAGCAGTTCTTC	CASSFTSGLEVYEQFF
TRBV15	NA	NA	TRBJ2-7	TGTGCCACCAGCAGAGATGTACAGGAGAGCTCCTACGAGCAGTACTTC	CATSRDVQESSYEQYF
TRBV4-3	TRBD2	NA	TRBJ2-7	TGCGCCAGCGCCGGGAGGGCGGGTCTCGAGCAGTACTTC	CASAGRAGLEQYF
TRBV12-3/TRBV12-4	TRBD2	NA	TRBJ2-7	TGTGCCAGCAGTAGCGGGGCCGGCACCTCGCGGCAGTACTTC	CASSSGAGTSRQYF
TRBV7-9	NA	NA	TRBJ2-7	TGTGCCAGCAGCTCCCTCCCCTCGATCGAGCAGTACTTC	CASSSLPSIEQYF
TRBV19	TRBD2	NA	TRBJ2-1	TGTGCCAGTAGTACGGGACTAGCGCGGAGCTCCTACAATGAGCAGTTCTTC	CASSTGLARSSYNEQFF
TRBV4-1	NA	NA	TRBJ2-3	TGCGCCAGCAGCCAAGCCCCGGGGGGCTTTAGCACAGATACGCAGTATTTT	CASSQAPGGFSTDTQYF
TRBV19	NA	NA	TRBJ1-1	TGTGCCAGTAGTATAGGTGGGTCTGACGAAGCTTTCTTT	CASSIGGSDEAFF
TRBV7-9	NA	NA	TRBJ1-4	TGTGCCAGCAGCCAGCTGGAGGGGCTTGGTGAAAAACTGTTTTTT	CASSQLEGLGEKLFF
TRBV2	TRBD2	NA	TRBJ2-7	TGTGCCAGCAGCGCGACTAGCGGGGGGTACTCCTACGAGCAGTACTTC	CASSATSGGYSYEQYF
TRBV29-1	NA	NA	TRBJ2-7	TGCAGCGTTGAAGCCGGGATTGCCTACGAGCAGTACTTC	CSVEAGIAYEQYF
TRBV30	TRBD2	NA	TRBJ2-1	TGTGCCTGGAGTGTACCAACTAGCGGGGCACTGGAGCAGTTCTTC	CAWSVPTSGALEQFF
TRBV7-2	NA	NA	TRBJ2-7	TGTGCCAGCAGCTTAATTGTAAGGGAGCAGTACTTC	CASSLIVREQYF
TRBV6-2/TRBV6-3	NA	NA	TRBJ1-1	TGTGCCAGCAGTTACGACAGGCGGTCCACTGAAGCTTTCTTT	CASSYDRRSTEAFF
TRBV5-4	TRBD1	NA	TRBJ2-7	TGTGCCAGCAGCTTGGCCTCTTGGACAGGCCACTCCTACGAGCAGTACTTC	CASSLASWTGHSYEQYF
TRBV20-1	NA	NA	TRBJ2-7	TGCAGTGCTAGAGATAAGGGGAGCTACGAGCAGTACTTC	CSARDKGSYEQYF
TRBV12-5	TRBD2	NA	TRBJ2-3	TGTGCTAGTGGTTCCGGCGCGGGAGGATCAGATACGCAGTATTTT	CASGSGAGGSDTQYF
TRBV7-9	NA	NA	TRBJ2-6	TGTGCCAGCAGCTTCTCCCCCCCTGTATCTGGGGCCAACGTCCTGACTTTC	CASSFSPPVSGANVLTF